The 14 T cell receptor beta chains given below trace back to one sample, sequenced in a study of cytomegalovirus exposure and HLA in healthy donors. Primers for the PCR totalled 60 Vbeta and 13 Jbeta. Here immunoSEQ multiplex PCR was the method, and the copy in TCRdb shows in-frame clones only, minus some. The sample includes roughly 90,000 clones, over 80% of them seen just once. The sequenced material came from PBMCs. Receptors were obtained from a man younger than 30 in good health and CMV-seronegative.

The chain employs TRBV28 and TRBJ1-2; perhaps TRBD1 as D (5 bases). The CDR3 has 14 residues. V gave up 6 bases and J gave up 4 bases, with 15 bases separating them. Looked up from germline, CDR1 is MDHEN and CDR2 is SYDVKM. As DNA, the CDR3 is TGTGCCAGCAGCCCTACAGGACCTCTCTATGGCTACACCTTC. Encoded protein: CASSPTGPLYGYTF.

V gene TRBV5-4 combines with J gene TRBJ1-6, with D possibly being TRBD1 (6 bases). V was shortened by 3 bases and J by 7 bases, with 11 bases between the two germline ends. CDR1 is SGHNT, CDR2 YYREEE, per germline (reference sequence). The CDR3 is 14 residues long. CDR3 amino acids: CASSSKTGNSPLHF. As DNA, the CDR3 is TGTGCCAGCAGCTCGAAAACAGGGAATTCACCCCTCCACTTT. Using reference TRBV5-4 and TRBJ1-6 for the parts outside the CDR3, the full variable domain is ETGVTQSPTHLIKTRGQQVTLRCSSQSGHNTVSWYQQALGQGPQFIFQYYREEENGRGNFPPRFSGLQFPNYSSELNVNALELDDSALYLCASSSKTGNSPLHFGNGTRLTVT.

The gene calls are TRBV2 and TRBJ1-6, with TRBD1 identical over 9 bases. CDR3 length: 14 residues. V trimming: 6 bases; J trimming: 6 bases; junction bases outside the gene matches: 3. Germline values: CDR1 SNHLY, CDR2 FYNNEI. CDR3 nucleotide sequence: TGTGCCAGCAGCCAACAGGGGGCTAATTCACCCCTCCACTTT. Its protein is CASSQQGANSPLHF.

This sequence joins TRBV5-1 and TRBJ2-1; TRBD1 matches 8 bases. The CDR3 consists of 18 residues. With V trimmed by 4 bases and J by 3 bases, 15 bases remained unmatched. Germline V gives CDR1 SGHRS, CDR2 YFSETQ. The DNA of the CDR3 is TGCGCCAGCAGCACCCACAAAGGACAGGGAATAAACTACAATGAGCAGTTCTTC. Its translation: CASSTHKGQGINYNEQFF.

The V call is TRBV2, the J call TRBJ2-3, with 13 bases aligning to TRBD2. From germline, CDR1 is SNHLY and CDR2 FYNNEI. The CDR3 totals 15 residues. After removal of 6 bases from V and 1 base from J, the junction contained 1 base not matched to a gene. CDR3 protein: CASSGTSGGTDTQYF. DNA of the CDR3: TGTGCCAGCAGCGGGACTAGCGGGGGCACAGATACGCAGTATTTT.

CDR3: CASSQDPPWRLYNEQFF. In DNA form, the CDR3 reads TGCGCCAGCAGCCAAGACCCGCCCTGGAGGCTTTACAATGAGCAGTTCTTC. The V gene is TRBV4-3, the J gene TRBJ2-1; D is possibly TRBD2 (5 bases). Germline CDR1 LGHNA, CDR2 YSLEER. The CDR3 is made up of 17 amino acids. V lost 0 bases and J 4 bases, leaving 16 bases between the germline ends.

The chain joins TRBV7-2 to TRBJ2-7; no reliable D call. From germline, CDR1 is SGHTA and CDR2 FQGNSA. This CDR3 comprises 11 residues. V lost 2 bases and J 6 bases, leaving 5 bases between the germline ends. The CDR3: CASSLSSEQYF. The CDR3 bases are TGTGCCAGCAGCTTATCCAGCGAGCAGTACTTC.

The gene calls are TRBV10-3 and TRBJ1-1; D is possibly TRBD1 (5 bases). The CDR3 spans 13 residues. V dropped 10 bases and J dropped 1 base, with 13 bases sitting between them. Germline values: CDR1 ENHRY, CDR2 SYGVKD. The CDR3, as DNA: TGTGCCACCGCGGCGGGGCCGAACACTGAAGCTTTCTTT. This translates into CATAAGPNTEAFF.

This chain uses TRBV18 with TRBJ1-4; D perhaps matches TRBD1 (6 bases). The CDR3 is made up of 14 amino acids. Germline CDR1 is KGHSH and CDR2 is LQKENI. V lost 7 bases to trimming and J lost 5 bases, with 14 bases between them. The CDR3 coding sequence is TGTGCCAGCTTACGAGGACAGCCGAATGAAAAACTGTTTTTT. This encodes CASLRGQPNEKLFF.

The chain carries TRBV5-6 and TRBJ2-3; D is uncertain. Between the trimmed V and J ends, which lost 2 bases and 4 bases, there was a span of 8 bases. The CDR3 consists of 13 residues. Per the germline V gene, CDR1 is SGHDT and CDR2 is YYEEEE. CDR3 in DNA: TGTGCCAGCAGCTTTTCCACGGCAGATACGCAGTATTTT. Translation gives CASSFSTADTQYF.

The J gene is TRBJ2-5, the V gene TRBV6-1; 7 bases are a match to TRBD2. The J call may be faulty, since TRBJ2-7 better matches the DNA end. The CDR3 spans 13 residues. Germline lookup yields CDR1 MNHNS and CDR2 SASEGT. In DNA, the CDR3 is TGTGCCAGCAGGCGGGAGTCTGCATACGAGCAGTACTTC. Translating it yields CASRRESAYEQYF.

This clone was detected only once. The chain has TRBV5-6 and TRBJ2-3; TRBD1 is a possible D gene (6 bases). Trimming left V 4 bases short and J 2 bases short, with 14 bases between. The CDR3 has 15 residues. Germline CDR1 SGHDT, CDR2 YYEEEE. CDR3: CASSLTEGHTDTQYF. Here the CDR3 DNA reads TGTGCCAGCAGCCTGACTGAGGGACACACAGATACGCAGTATTTT.

The chain has TRBV7-3 and TRBJ2-1; 9 bases map to TRBD2. The V gene's germline CDR1 is SGHTA and CDR2 FQGTGA. Trimming took 5 bases from V and 7 from J; bases not matched to a gene: 9. The CDR3 length is 15 residues. In nucleotides, the CDR3 is TGTGCCAGCAGCCCCGCTAGCGGGGTGGGGAATGAGCAGTTCTTC. Its protein product is CASSPASGVGNEQFF.

V usage is TRBV28 and J usage is TRBJ2-1; perhaps TRBD2 as D (5 bases). The V gene's germline CDR1 is MDHEN and CDR2 SYDVKM. This CDR3 contains 15 residues. V was clipped by 6 bases and J by 7 bases, with 19 bases between them. CDR3 nucleotides: TGTGCCAGCAGCCCGCCGGGGAGTGGTGTTAATGAGCAGTTCTTC. The encoded protein is CASSPPGSGVNEQFF.